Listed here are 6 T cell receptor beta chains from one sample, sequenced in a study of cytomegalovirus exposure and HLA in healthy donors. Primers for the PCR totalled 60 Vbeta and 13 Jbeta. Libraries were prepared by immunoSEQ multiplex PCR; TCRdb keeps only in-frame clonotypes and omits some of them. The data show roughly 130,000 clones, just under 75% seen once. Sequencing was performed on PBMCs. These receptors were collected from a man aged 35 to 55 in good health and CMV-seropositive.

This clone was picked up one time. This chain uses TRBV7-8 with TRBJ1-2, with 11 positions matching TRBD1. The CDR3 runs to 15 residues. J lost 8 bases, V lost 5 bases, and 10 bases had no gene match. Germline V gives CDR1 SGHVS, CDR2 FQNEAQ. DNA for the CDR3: TGTGCCAGCAGCCCGGACAGGGGGCGGGCAGTAGGCTACACCTTC. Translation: CASSPDRGRAVGYTF.

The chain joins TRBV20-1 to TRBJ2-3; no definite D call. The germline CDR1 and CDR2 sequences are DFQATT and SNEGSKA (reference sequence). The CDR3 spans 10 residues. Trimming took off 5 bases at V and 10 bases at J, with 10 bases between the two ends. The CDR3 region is CSALRVAQYF. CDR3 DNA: TGCAGTGCTTTACGCGTTGCGCAGTATTTT.

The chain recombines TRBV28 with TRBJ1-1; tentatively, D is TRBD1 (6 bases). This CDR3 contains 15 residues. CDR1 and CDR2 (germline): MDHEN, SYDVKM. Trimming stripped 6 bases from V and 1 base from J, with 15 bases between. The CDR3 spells CASSKTRQANTEAFF. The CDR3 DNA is TGTGCCAGCAGCAAGACCCGACAGGCGAACACTGAAGCTTTCTTT.

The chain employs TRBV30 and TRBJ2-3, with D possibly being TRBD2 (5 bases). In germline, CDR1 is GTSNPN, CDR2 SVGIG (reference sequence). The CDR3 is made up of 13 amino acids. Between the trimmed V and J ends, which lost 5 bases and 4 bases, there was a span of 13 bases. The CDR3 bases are TGTGCCTGGGGCGGGCGGAACTCAGATACGCAGTATTTT. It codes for CAWGGRNSDTQYF.

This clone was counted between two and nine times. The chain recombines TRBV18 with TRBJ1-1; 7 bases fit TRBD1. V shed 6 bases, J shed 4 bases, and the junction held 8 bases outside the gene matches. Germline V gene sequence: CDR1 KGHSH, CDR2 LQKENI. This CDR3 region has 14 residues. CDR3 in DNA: TGTGCCAGCTCGCGGGACAGAGGGGGCACTGAAGCTTTCTTT. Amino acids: CASSRDRGGTEAFF. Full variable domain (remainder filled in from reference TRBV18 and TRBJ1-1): NAGVMQNPRHLVRRRGQEARLRCSPMKGHSHVYWYRQLPEEGLKFMVYLQKENIIDESGMPKERFSAEFPKEGPSILRIQQVVRGDSAAYFCASSRDRGGTEAFFGQGTRLTVV.

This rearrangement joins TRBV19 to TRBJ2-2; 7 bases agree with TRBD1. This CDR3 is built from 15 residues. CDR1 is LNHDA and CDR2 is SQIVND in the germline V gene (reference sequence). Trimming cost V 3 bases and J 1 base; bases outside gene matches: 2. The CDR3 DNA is TGTGCCAGTAGTATTAGGACAGGGAACACCGGGGAGCTGTTTTTT. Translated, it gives CASSIRTGNTGELFF.